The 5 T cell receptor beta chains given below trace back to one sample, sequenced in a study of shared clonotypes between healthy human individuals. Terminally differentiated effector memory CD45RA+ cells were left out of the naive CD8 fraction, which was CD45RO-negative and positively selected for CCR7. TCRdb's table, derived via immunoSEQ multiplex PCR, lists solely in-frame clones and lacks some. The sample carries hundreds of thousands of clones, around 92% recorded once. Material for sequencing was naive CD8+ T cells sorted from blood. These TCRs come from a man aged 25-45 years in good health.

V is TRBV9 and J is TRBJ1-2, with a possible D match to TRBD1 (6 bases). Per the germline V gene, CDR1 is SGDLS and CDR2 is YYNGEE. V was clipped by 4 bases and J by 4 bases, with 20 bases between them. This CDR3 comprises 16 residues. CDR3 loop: CASSTLDRPGGYGYTF. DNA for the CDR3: TGTGCCAGCAGCACTCTAGACAGGCCGGGGGGCTATGGCTACACCTTC.

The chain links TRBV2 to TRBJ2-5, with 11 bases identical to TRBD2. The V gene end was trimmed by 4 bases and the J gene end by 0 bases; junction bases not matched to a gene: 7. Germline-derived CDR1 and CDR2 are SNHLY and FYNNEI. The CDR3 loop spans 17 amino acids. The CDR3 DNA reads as TGTGCCAGCAGTGGGGATCCGACTAGCGGGGACCAAGAGACCCAGTACTTC. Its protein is CASSGDPTSGDQETQYF.

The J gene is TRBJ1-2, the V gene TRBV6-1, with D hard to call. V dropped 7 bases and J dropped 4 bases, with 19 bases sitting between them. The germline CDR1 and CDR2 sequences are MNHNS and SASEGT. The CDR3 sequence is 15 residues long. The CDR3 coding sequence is TGTGCCAGCATCGACGGGATCCTGGAACCCTATGGCTACACCTTC. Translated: CASIDGILEPYGYTF.

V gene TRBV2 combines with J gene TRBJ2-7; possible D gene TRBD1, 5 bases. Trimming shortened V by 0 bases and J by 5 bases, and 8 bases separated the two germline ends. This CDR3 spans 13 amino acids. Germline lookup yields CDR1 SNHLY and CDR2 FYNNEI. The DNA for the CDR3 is TGTGCCAGCAGTGAAGCAGGGGTGCACGAGCAGTACTTC. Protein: CASSEAGVHEQYF.

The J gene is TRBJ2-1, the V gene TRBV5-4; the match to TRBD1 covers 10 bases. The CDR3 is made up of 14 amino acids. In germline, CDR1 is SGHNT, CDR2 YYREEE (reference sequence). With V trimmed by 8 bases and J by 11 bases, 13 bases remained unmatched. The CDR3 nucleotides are TGTGCCAGTTATTTTCTCGGGACAGGGGACAAGCAGTTCTTC. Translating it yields CASYFLGTGDKQFF.